This T cell receptor (beta chain) emerged from a study of cytomegalovirus exposure and HLA in healthy donors. General study points: In vitro checks showed that a few CMV-associated chains really do target CMV antigens. Later analysis suggested links between common viral pathogens and several top significant clusters.

About this clone itself: Its target is not known.

The PCR was carried out with 60 Vbeta primers and 13 Jbeta primers. Assay used: immunoSEQ multiplex PCR; TCRdb lists only in-frame clones, some missing. The sample lists around 180,000 clones; more than 85% were seen once. The CDR3 spans 15 residues. Trimming took 7 bases from V and 2 from J; bases not matched to a gene: 8. Germline V lookup: CDR1 MNHNS, CDR2 SASEGT. The chain couples TRBV6-1 to TRBJ2-3; 8 nucleotides agree with TRBD2. The source of this sequence is a girl in the first two years of life in good health and CMV-seronegative. The sample consisted of PBMCs. CDR3 in DNA: TGTGCCAGCATACCCAAGCGGGGGTTCACAGATACGCAGTATTTT. It encodes CASIPKRGFTDTQYF.